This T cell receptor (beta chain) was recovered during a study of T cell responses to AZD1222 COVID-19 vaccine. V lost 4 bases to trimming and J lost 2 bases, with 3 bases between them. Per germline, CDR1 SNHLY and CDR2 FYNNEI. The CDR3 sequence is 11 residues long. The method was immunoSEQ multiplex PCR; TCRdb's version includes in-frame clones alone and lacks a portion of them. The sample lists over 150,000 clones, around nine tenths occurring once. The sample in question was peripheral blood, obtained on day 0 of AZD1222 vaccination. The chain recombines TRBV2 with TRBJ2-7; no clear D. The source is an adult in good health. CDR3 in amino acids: CASSATYEQYF. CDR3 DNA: TGTGCCAGCAGTGCGACCTACGAGCAGTACTTC.